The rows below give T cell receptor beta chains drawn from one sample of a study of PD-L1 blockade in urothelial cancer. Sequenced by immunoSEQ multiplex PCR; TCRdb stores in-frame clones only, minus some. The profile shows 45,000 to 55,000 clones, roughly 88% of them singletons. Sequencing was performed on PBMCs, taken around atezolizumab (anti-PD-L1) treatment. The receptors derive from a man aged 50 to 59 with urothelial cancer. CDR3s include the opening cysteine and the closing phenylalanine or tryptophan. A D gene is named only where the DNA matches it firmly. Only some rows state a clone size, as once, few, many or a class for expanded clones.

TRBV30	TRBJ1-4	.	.	TGTGCCTGGATTCTTAAAGCCACAGCTAATGAAAAACTGTTTTTT	CAWILKATANEKLFF
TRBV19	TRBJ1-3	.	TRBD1	TGTGCCAGTAGTCCAACGGGACAGGGCTCTGGAAACACCATATATTTT	CASSPTGQGSGNTIYF
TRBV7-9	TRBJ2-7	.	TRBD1	TGTGCCAGCAGCTATACAGGGGGCGCGAGTTACGAGCAGTACTTC	CASSYTGGASYEQYF
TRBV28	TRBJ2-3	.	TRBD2	TGTGCCAGCAGTCCTAGCGGGAGGTTCACAGATACGCAGTATTTT	CASSPSGRFTDTQYF
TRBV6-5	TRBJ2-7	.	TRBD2	TGTGCCAGCATCGAGCGGGAGCCCTCCTACGAGCAGTACTTC	CASIEREPSYEQYF
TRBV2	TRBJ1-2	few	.	TGTGCCAGCAGGAAAGGACTGAACTATGGCTACACCTTC	CASRKGLNYGYTF
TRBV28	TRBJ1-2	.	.	TGTGCCAGCAGTTTGAGGGGGTTGGGCTATGGCTACACCTTC	CASSLRGLGYGYTF
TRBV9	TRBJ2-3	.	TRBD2	TGTGCCAGCAGCGCCATGATTACTAGCGGAAGGAGCACAGATACGCAGTATTTT	CASSAMITSGRSTDTQYF
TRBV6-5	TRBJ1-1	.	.	TGTGCCAGCAGTTACTCTGGGGGGGAAGCTTTCTTT	CASSYSGGEAFF
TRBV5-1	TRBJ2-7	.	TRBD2	TGCGCCAGCAGCTTAGGGGTAGCGGGAGGCTACGAGCAGTACTTC	CASSLGVAGGYEQYF
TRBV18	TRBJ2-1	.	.	TGTGCCAGCTCAGAGGGTGGCTCCTACAATGAGCAGTTCTTC	CASSEGGSYNEQFF
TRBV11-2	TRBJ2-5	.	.	TGTGCCAGCAGCTTATTAGGCAGGCAAGAGACCCAGTACTTC	CASSLLGRQETQYF
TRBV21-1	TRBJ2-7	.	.	TGTGCCAGCAGCAAAGCGCCCAGGGTAGGGTACGAGCAGTACTTC	CASSKAPRVGYEQYF
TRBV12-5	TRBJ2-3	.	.	TGTGCTAGTGGTTTGCAAACTTACTCGGTATGGACTTCACCCACAGATACGCAGTATTTT	CASGLQTYSVWTSPTDTQYF
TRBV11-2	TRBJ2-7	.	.	TGTGCCAGCAGCTTAGGTCCCAGGGGAAGAATTGAGCAGTACTTC	CASSLGPRGRIEQYF
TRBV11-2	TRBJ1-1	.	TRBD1	TGTGCCAGCAGCCTCGGGACAGGGGGATCTTTCTTT	CASSLGTGGSFF
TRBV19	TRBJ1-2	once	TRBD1	TGTGCCAGTAGTAAAGGGACAGGCCTCTATGGCTACACCTTC	CASSKGTGLYGYTF
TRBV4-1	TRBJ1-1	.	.	TGCGCCAGCAGCCAATCCCCGGGGGGCAGTAAAATGAACACTGAAGCTTTCTTT	CASSQSPGGSKMNTEAFF
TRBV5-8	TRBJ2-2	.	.	TGTGCCAGCAGCAGGATACCAGGGGCAGGCGGGGAGCTGTTTTTT	CASSRIPGAGGELFF
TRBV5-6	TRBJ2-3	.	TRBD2	TGTGCCAGCAGCTCGCGGGGGGCGCCTGCAGATACGCAGTATTTT	CASSSRGAPADTQYF
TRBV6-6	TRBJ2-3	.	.	TGTGCCAGCAGTTACTTAGACAGACCCGTACAAGATACGCAGTATTTT	CASSYLDRPVQDTQYF
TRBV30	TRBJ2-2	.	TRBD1	TGTGCCTGGAGTACAGGACAGGGAAACACCGGGGAGCTGTTTTTT	CAWSTGQGNTGELFF
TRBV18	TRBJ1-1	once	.	TGTGCCAGCTCAGGTTCAAACAGGGTTGGAGGTGAAGCTTTCTTT	CASSGSNRVGGEAFF
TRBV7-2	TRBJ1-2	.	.	TGTGCCAGCAGCGCAAACAGGGTTGGTGGCTACACCTTC	CASSANRVGGYTF
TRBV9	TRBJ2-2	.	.	TGTGCCAGCAGCGTATCAGGGGTACGGGAGCTGTTTTTT	CASSVSGVRELFF
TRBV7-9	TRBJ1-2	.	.	TGTGCCAGCAGCTTATGGACAGAGGATGGCTACACCTTC	CASSLWTEDGYTF
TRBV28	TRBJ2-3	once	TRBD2	TGTGCCAGCAGACAAGCGGGAGTCAGCACAGATACGCAGTATTTT	CASRQAGVSTDTQYF
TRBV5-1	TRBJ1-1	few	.	TGCGCCAGCAGCACCTCGGGTTCTGGGTTTGAACCTGAAGCTTTCTTT	CASSTSGSGFEPEAFF
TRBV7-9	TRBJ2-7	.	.	TGTGCCAGCAGCTTTGGGACGGGGGACGAGCAGTACTTC	CASSFGTGDEQYF
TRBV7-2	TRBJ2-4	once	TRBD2	TGTGCCAGCAGCGGAGGCGGGACTAGCGGGAAAAACATTCAGTACTTC	CASSGGGTSGKNIQYF
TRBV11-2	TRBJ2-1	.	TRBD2	TGTGCCAGCAGCTTAAGCCTACTTAGCGGGGGGGCCCATGAGCAGTTCTTC	CASSLSLLSGGAHEQFF
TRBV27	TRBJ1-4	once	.	TGTGCCAGCAGTTTCAGTGCAACTAATGAAAAACTGTTTTTT	CASSFSATNEKLFF
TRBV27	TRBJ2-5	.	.	TGTGCCAGCAGTTTGTGGAGTCAAGAGACCCAGTACTTC	CASSLWSQETQYF
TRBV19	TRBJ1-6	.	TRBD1	TGTGCCAGTAGTATAATCCGGGACAGGGTTAATTCACCCCTCCACTTT	CASSIIRDRVNSPLHF
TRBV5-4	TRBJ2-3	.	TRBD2	TGTGCCAGCAGCCCCTCTGGACTAGCGGGAGTGCTAAGCACAGATACGCAGTATTTT	CASSPSGLAGVLSTDTQYF
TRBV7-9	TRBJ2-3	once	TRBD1	TGTGCCAGCAGCTTAAGTTTGACAGGGGGCGCAGATACGCAGTATTTT	CASSLSLTGGADTQYF
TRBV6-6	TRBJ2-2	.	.	TGTGCCAGCAGTTACTCCCTAGCTGTGGACACCGGGGAGCTGTTTTTT	CASSYSLAVDTGELFF
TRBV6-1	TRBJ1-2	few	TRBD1	TGTGCCAGCGGCCAAAGGACAGGAGTCTATGGCTACACCTTC	CASGQRTGVYGYTF
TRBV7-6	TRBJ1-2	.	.	TGTGCCAGCAGCCCGCGACGACAGGAGTCTAACTATGGCTACACCTTC	CASSPRRQESNYGYTF
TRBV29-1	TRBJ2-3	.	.	TGCAGCGTTGACGGGGGTGGCACAGATACGCAGTATTTT	CSVDGGGTDTQYF
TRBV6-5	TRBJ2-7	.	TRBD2	TGTGCCAGCAGTTATAGGACTAGCGGGAGTTACGAGCAGTACTTC	CASSYRTSGSYEQYF
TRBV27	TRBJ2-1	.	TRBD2	TGTGCCAGCAGTTTCTGGACTAGTCCCCATGAGCAGTTCTTC	CASSFWTSPHEQFF
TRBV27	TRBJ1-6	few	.	TGTGCCAGCAGTACAAGACAGGCCTCCTATAATTCACCCCTCCACTTT	CASSTRQASYNSPLHF
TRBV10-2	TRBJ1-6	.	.	TGCGCCAGCAGACAGGGCGGTAATTCACCCCTCCACTTT	CASRQGGNSPLHF
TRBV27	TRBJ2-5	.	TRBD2	TGTGCCAGCAGCCCGGGACTAGCGGGGCGGGAGACCCAGTACTTC	CASSPGLAGRETQYF
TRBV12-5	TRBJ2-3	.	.	TGTGCTAGTGGTTTGGGGCTTCGGAGGACCACAGATACGCAGTATTTT	CASGLGLRRTTDTQYF
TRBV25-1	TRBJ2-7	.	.	TGTGCCAGCAGTCGCCACCCCCAGGACAGAGCTCACTCCTACGAGCAGTACTTC	CASSRHPQDRAHSYEQYF
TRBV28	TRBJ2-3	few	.	TGTGCCAGCAGTTTAATATGGCAGGGCGGCACAGATACGCAGTATTTT	CASSLIWQGGTDTQYF
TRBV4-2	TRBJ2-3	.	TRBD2	TGTGCCAGCAGCCAAGAAGTGGGACTAGCGGCAGATACGCAGTATTTT	CASSQEVGLAADTQYF
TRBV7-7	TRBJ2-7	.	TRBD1	TGTGCCAGCAGCCCGGACAGGGGATACGAGCAGTACTTC	CASSPDRGYEQYF
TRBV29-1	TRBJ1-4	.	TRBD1	TGCAGCGCGGGACAGGGGGGAGAAAAACTGTTTTTT	CSAGQGGEKLFF
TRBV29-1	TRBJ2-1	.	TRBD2	TGCAGCGGGGCCGGGACTAGCTTCAGGGCGGATGAGCAGTTCTTC	CSGAGTSFRADEQFF
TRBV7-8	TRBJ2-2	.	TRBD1	TGTGCCAGCAGCCCCAGTACAGGGGGTACCGGGGAGCTGTTTTTT	CASSPSTGGTGELFF
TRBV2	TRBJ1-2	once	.	TGTGCCAGCAGAGAGGACGGGACTGCTAACTATGGCTACACCTTC	CASREDGTANYGYTF
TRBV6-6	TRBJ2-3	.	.	TGTGCCAGCAGTTACGTATCAGTTCAAGATACGCAGTATTTT	CASSYVSVQDTQYF
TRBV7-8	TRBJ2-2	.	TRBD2	TGTGCCAGCAGCAACGGACTAGCTTGGGCCGGGGAGCTGTTTTTT	CASSNGLAWAGELFF